The sequence of this T cell receptor (beta chain) was determined in a study of blood T cells in healthy people across ages. In the case of this clonotype: Its antigen is unidentified.

Looked up from germline, CDR1 is LGHNA and CDR2 is YNFKEQ. This CDR3 is 16 amino acids long. Trimming pared 1 base from V and 1 base from J, leaving 11 bases between. Study-wide results and limits: Naive and antigen-experienced cells were not separated, limiting conclusive comparison. It was found that TCR beta diversity correlated strongly with the percentage of naive T cells.

Through a sample-barcoded 5' primer and a J-beta primer mix, a second PCR was run for roughly 7 to 12 cycles. Researchers report that a template-switch adaptor with 12 random nucleotides tagged each cDNA molecule. Using its own MiXCR run on the 5' RACE reads, TCRdb lists one record per CDR3 protein. This sample has under 2,000,000 distinct CDR3 sequences, with around 50% found just once. The TCR comes from a woman in her thirties or forties in good health. Sequencing was carried out using blood. The chain couples TRBV4-2 to TRBJ2-1; D is undetermined. The CDR3 region is CASSQVGRLSYNEQFF. The CDR3 DNA follows: TGTGCCAGCAGCCAAGTCGGGCGGCTTTCCTACAATGAGCAGTTCTTC.